These 23 T cell receptor beta chains share one sample of origin, sequenced in a study of T-cell reconstitution after alpha-beta-depleted transplantation in children. Construction of the TCRbeta library involved unique molecular identifiers. TCRdb reprocessed the PCR reads via MiXCR and lists one record per CDR3 protein. The data show 490,000 or so distinct CDR3 sequences, with roughly an eighth seen just once and about 6% held by the top ten. This specimen consisted of PBMCs from the stem cell graft donor, obtained from the stem cell graft. The source is a human donor who donated a stem cell graft to a child with combined immunodeficiency.

The chain links TRBV15 to TRBJ2-1; 14 bases match TRBD2. V gave up 1 base and J gave up 13 bases; unmatched junction bases: 3. This CDR3 has 14 amino acids. Germline V lookup: CDR1 LNHNV, CDR2 YYDKDF (reference sequence). The CDR3, as DNA: TGTGCCACCAGCAGAGCGACTAGCGGGAGGGCCCAGTTCTTC. Translation gives CATSRATSGRAQFF.

This clonotype was counted ten times or more. V gene TRBV4-3 combines with J gene TRBJ2-5; D is possibly TRBD2 (5 bases). Trimming removed 0 bases at V and 5 bases at J, with 16 bases between. CDR3 length: 16 residues. The germline V gene has CDR1 LGHNA and CDR2 YSLEER. CDR3 sequence (DNA): TGCGCCAGCAGCCAAGATCTTGGGAGTTTTAGGGAGACCCAGTACTTC. This translates into CASSQDLGSFRETQYF.

The chain joins TRBV6-5 to TRBJ2-7; TRBD2 might be the D (6 bases). From germline, CDR1 is MNHEY and CDR2 SVGAGI. The germline V and J ends were trimmed by 4 bases and 2 bases, with 12 bases remaining between them. The CDR3 has 14 amino acids. The CDR3 reads CASSWGLTAYEQYF. DNA of the CDR3: TGTGCCAGCAGTTGGGGACTTACCGCCTACGAGCAGTACTTC.

The rearrangement joins TRBV7-9 to TRBJ1-2; 8 positions agree with TRBD1. Losses at the gene ends were 5 bases for V and 6 bases for J; bases not matched to a gene: 8. CDR1 and CDR2 (germline): SEHNR, FQNEAQ (reference sequence). The CDR3 sequence is 14 residues long. CDR3 residues: CASSPQGALNGYTF. The CDR3 region has the DNA TGTGCCAGCAGCCCTCAGGGGGCGCTCAATGGCTACACCTTC.

There are a few counts of this clonotype. The J gene is TRBJ2-1, the V gene TRBV6-5; 7 positions match TRBD2. V was pared by 2 bases and J by 7 bases, with 11 bases of the junction left unmatched. The CDR3 is made up of 16 amino acids. Germline CDR1 and CDR2: MNHEY and SVGAGI. The CDR3 nucleotides are TGTGCCAGCAGTTACCGCATCAGCGGGACGGAAAATGAGCAGTTCTTC. Amino acid sequence: CASSYRISGTENEQFF.

This chain links TRBV4-3 with TRBJ1-1, with 9 nucleotides matching TRBD1. With 0 bases clipped from V and 9 bases from J, the junction kept 14 bases outside the gene matches. Germline-derived CDR1 and CDR2 are LGHNA and YSLEER. This CDR3 region has 17 residues. In nucleotides, the CDR3 is TGCGCCAGCAGCCAAGATTTCCCCGACAGGGGGGGTGTAAAAGCTTTCTTT. As protein: CASSQDFPDRGGVKAFF.

The chain joins TRBV30 to TRBJ2-3, with TRBD2 as a possible D gene (7 bases). Germline V CDR1 and CDR2: GTSNPN, SVGIG (reference sequence). Trimming shortened V by 4 bases and J by 6 bases, and 14 bases separated the two germline ends. The CDR3 contains 13 residues. CDR3 sequence: CAWMWGGLDTQYF. The CDR3 region has the DNA TGTGCCTGGATGTGGGGGGGCTTGGATACGCAGTATTTT.

This clonotype was seen a few times. V gene TRBV20-1 combines with J gene TRBJ2-3; tentatively, D is TRBD2 (5 bases). Germline V lookup: CDR1 DFQATT, CDR2 SNEGSKA (reference sequence). Between the trimmed V and J ends, which lost 6 bases and 5 bases, there was a span of 9 bases. The CDR3 extends over 11 amino acids. CDR3 in DNA: TGCAGTGCCCCACTAGGAGATACGCAGTATTTT. Translation: CSAPLGDTQYF.

The rearrangement joins TRBV4-3 to TRBJ2-5, with D possibly TRBD1 on 5 matching bases. Trimming left V 2 bases short and J 4 bases short, with 14 bases between. The CDR3 length is 15 residues. Germline assignment: CDR1 LGHNA and CDR2 YSLEER. The DNA for the CDR3 is TGCGCCAGCAGCCAATCCATGACAAGGGGAGAGACCCAGTACTTC. This encodes CASSQSMTRGETQYF.

A remark on this clonotype: Given a much more abundant clone one base away, this may be a read error. The rearrangement uses TRBV12-3 or TRBV12-4 and TRBJ2-7; 8 nucleotides match TRBD2. The V gene end was trimmed by 6 bases and the J gene end by 4 bases; junction bases not matched to a gene: 11. The CDR3 has 15 residues. CDR3 sequence: CASSILAVGPYEQYF. The CDR3 DNA reads TGTGCCAGCAGCATACTAGCGGTAGGGCCGTACGAGCAGTACTTC.

The chain recombines TRBV20-1 with TRBJ2-1; 9 bases are a match to TRBD1. Germline V gene lookup returns CDR1 DFQATT and CDR2 SNEGSKA (reference sequence). The CDR3 extends over 12 amino acids. The trim removed 2 bases at V and 13 bases at J, leaving 6 bases unmatched. The CDR3: CSARQGDRAQFF. DNA of the CDR3: TGCAGTGCTAGACAGGGGGACAGGGCCCAGTTCTTC.

This clonotype was counted ten times or more. This chain connects TRBV28 to TRBJ2-7; 7 bases are shared with TRBD1. The CDR3 is made up of 15 amino acids. V gave up 5 bases and J gave up 5 bases; unmatched junction bases: 12. Germline CDR1 reads MDHEN; CDR2 reads SYDVKM. CDR3: CASSPRDRTWNEQYF. The DNA for the CDR3 is TGTGCCAGCAGTCCTCGGGACAGAACGTGGAACGAGCAGTACTTC.

This clonotype was recorded many times. CDR3 loop: CASSLEWFGLATEQYF. CDR3 sequence (DNA): TGCGCCAGCAGCTTGGAATGGTTCGGACTAGCGACCGAGCAGTACTTC. The chain employs TRBV5-1 and TRBJ2-7; 9 nucleotides line up with TRBD2. Trimming removed 0 bases from V and 6 bases from J; junction bases left unmatched: 10. This CDR3 has 16 amino acids. CDR1 and CDR2 from the germline V gene are SGHRS and YFSETQ.

This clonotype was counted at least ten times. The V gene is TRBV12-3 or TRBV12-4, the J gene TRBJ1-4; possible D gene TRBD1, 6 bases. The CDR3 runs to 14 residues. Trimming pared 6 bases from V and 8 bases from J, leaving 16 bases between. The CDR3 sequence is CASRDDRSEEKLFF. CDR3 coding DNA: TGTGCCAGCAGAGACGACAGGAGCGAAGAAAAACTGTTTTTT.

There are many counts of this clonotype. This rearrangement joins TRBV5-1 to TRBJ2-5; 8 positions match TRBD2. The V segment lost 4 bases and the J segment 0 bases; nucleotides outside the gene matches: 5. Germline V gives CDR1 SGHRS, CDR2 YFSETQ. CDR3 length: 15 amino acids. CDR3 DNA: TGCGCCAGCAGCCCCTTAGCGGGGAACCAAGAGACCCAGTACTTC. It codes for CASSPLAGNQETQYF.

This clonotype has just a few counts. The chain combines TRBV27 with TRBJ1-2, with D possibly being TRBD1 (5 bases). Germline V gene sequence: CDR1 MNHEY, CDR2 SMNVEV (reference sequence). CDR3 length: 15 amino acids. V was shortened by 2 bases and J by 3 bases, with 13 bases between the two germline ends. CDR3 region: CASSLRGLRDYGYTF. For the CDR3, the DNA is TGTGCCAGCAGTTTACGGGGCCTACGGGACTATGGCTACACCTTC.

The genes are TRBV12-3 or TRBV12-4 and TRBJ1-3; 8 nucleotides line up with TRBD1. CDR3 length equals 16 residues. Germline trimming cut 1 base from V and 4 bases from J; bases unmatched to any gene: 6. In nucleotides, the CDR3 is TGTGCCAGCAGTTTAGGGCCTGGGGACAGGGGAAACACCATATATTTT. It encodes CASSLGPGDRGNTIYF.

Worth noting for this clonotype: A read error may be the cause here, since a much bigger clone is one base away. This CDR3 is missing its conserved last phenylalanine or tryptophan, likely due to a read error. The chain is built from TRBV9 and TRBJ2-5, with D maybe TRBD1 (6 bases). This CDR3 is 13 amino acids long. The V gene lost 4 bases and the J gene lost 4 bases, with 11 bases spanning the gap. The germline V gene encodes CDR1 SGDLS and CDR2 YYNGEE. The CDR3 nucleotides read TGTGCCAGCAGCAAGCAGGGGCGAGAGACCCAGTACTCC. It is translated as CASSKQGRETQYS.

The chain recombines TRBV30 with TRBJ2-3, with 11 bases that match TRBD1. Germline lookup yields CDR1 GTSNPN and CDR2 SVGIG (reference sequence). The V and J ends lost 2 bases and 4 bases, in that order; junction bases with no gene match: 5. This CDR3 is built from 15 residues. The CDR3 DNA reads as TGTGCCTGGAGTAGGACAGGGGGCGCTTCAGATACGCAGTATTTT. Its translation: CAWSRTGGASDTQYF.

The chain is built from TRBV7-9 and TRBJ2-1; the match to TRBD2 covers 9 bases. Germline loops: CDR1 SEHNR, CDR2 FQNEAQ (reference sequence). The CDR3 has 17 residues. V lost 0 bases to trimming and J lost 4 bases; unmatched junction nucleotides: 7. This CDR3 reads CASSLASSGKDYNEQFF. CDR3 in DNA: TGTGCCAGCAGCTTAGCGTCTAGCGGGAAGGATTACAATGAGCAGTTCTTC.

The chain combines TRBV6-5 with TRBJ1-2; D uncertain. V was shortened by 6 bases and J by 7 bases, with 12 bases between the two germline ends. This CDR3 region has 12 residues. Germline V gene data show CDR1 as MNHEY and CDR2 as SVGAGI. The CDR3, as DNA: TGTGCCAGCAGACAGTCAGGCGGTGGCTACACCTTC. Translating it yields CASRQSGGGYTF.

The V and J genes are TRBV11-2 and TRBJ2-4, with 8 bases identical to TRBD1. The germline V gene encodes CDR1 SGHAT and CDR2 FQNNGV. The CDR3 has 14 residues. V trimming: 5 bases; J trimming: 8 bases; junction bases outside the gene matches: 8. The CDR3 reads CASSQGQGTDIQYF. CDR3 sequence (DNA): TGTGCCAGCAGCCAAGGACAGGGTACGGACATTCAGTACTTC.

In this sample, this clonotype turned up a few times. The chain couples TRBV12-3 or TRBV12-4 to TRBJ2-1; the D gene is possibly TRBD2 (7 bases). CDR3 length: 19 residues. V lost 5 bases to trimming and J lost 0 bases, with 23 bases between them. CDR3 DNA: TGTGCCAGCAGTATCCGGGGGGCCGATGTAAAAAGCTCCTACAATGAGCAGTTCTTC. Residues: CASSIRGADVKSSYNEQFF.